The 20 T cell receptor beta chains given below trace back to one sample, sequenced in a study of blood T cell repertoires in COVID-19. The assay was immunoSEQ multiplex PCR, and TCRdb's table has in-frame clones only and misses some. The data contain about 200,000 clones, 86% of them singletons. Sequencing was carried out using peripheral blood. The receptors derive from a woman aged 70-85 years with acute or convalescent COVID-19.

This clone has only a few counts. The chain joins TRBV11-2 to TRBJ2-5; maybe TRBD1 (6 bases). The germline CDR1 and CDR2 sequences are SGHAT and FQNNGV. CDR3 length: 13 amino acids. Trimming pared 6 bases from V and 5 bases from J, leaving 13 bases between. CDR3 residues: CASRNQGRETQYF. CDR3 nucleotides: TGTGCCAGCAGGAACCAGGGGCGGGAGACCCAGTACTTC.

The V and J genes are TRBV27 and TRBJ1-1; D is perhaps TRBD1 (5 bases). V was pared by 5 bases and J by 7 bases, with 26 bases between. Germline CDR1 reads MNHEY; CDR2 reads SMNVEV (reference sequence). There are 17 residues in the CDR3. CDR3 bases: TGTGCCAGCAGTCCCCTAGGTATGAGAGACAGATCCCTTGAAGCTTTCTTT. Translated, it gives CASSPLGMRDRSLEAFF.

This clone was detected once. J is TRBJ1-1 and V is TRBV28, with no clear D. The CDR3 extends over 13 amino acids. The germline V gene encodes CDR1 MDHEN and CDR2 SYDVKM. The V gene lost 5 bases and the J gene lost 2 bases, with 9 bases spanning the gap. The CDR3 coding sequence is TGTGCCAGCAGTCCACACGATAACACTGAAGCTTTCTTT. It specifies CASSPHDNTEAFF.

The gene calls are TRBV7-2 and TRBJ2-7; 11 bases fit TRBD2. V lost 4 bases, J lost 2 bases, and 10 bases stayed unmatched. Germline CDR1 reads SGHTA; CDR2 reads FQGNSA. This CDR3 has 17 residues. CDR3 loop: CASSSTSGSRQAYEQYF. CDR3 sequence (DNA): TGTGCCAGCAGCTCTACTAGCGGGAGTCGTCAAGCCTACGAGCAGTACTTC.

The genes are TRBV11-2 and TRBJ1-2; D uncertain. Germline V gene data show CDR1 as SGHAT and CDR2 as FQNNGV. V dropped 1 base and J dropped 4 bases, with 10 bases sitting between them. The CDR3 extends over 14 amino acids. CDR3 in amino acids: CASSLALGSYGYTF. The CDR3 coding sequence is TGTGCCAGCAGCTTAGCCTTAGGGAGCTATGGCTACACCTTC.

This clone was detected once. V is TRBV19 and J is TRBJ1-3, with unresolved D. CDR1 is LNHDA and CDR2 is SQIVND in the germline V gene (reference sequence). V lost 3 bases and J 6 bases, leaving 15 bases between the germline ends. The CDR3 totals 15 residues. The CDR3 coding sequence is TGTGCCAGTAGTATGTCGGGTCTTCGTCCAAACACCATATATTTT. It codes for CASSMSGLRPNTIYF. Filled out from reference TRBV19 and TRBJ1-3, the complete variable domain reads DGGITQSPKYLFRKEGQNVTLSCEQNLNHDAMYWYRQDPGQGLRLIYYSQIVNDFQKGDIAEGYSVSREKKESFPLTVTSAQKNPTAFYLCASSMSGLRPNTIYFGEGSWLTVV.

The chain uses TRBV12-3 or TRBV12-4 and TRBJ1-1; 10 bases map to TRBD1. The CDR3 contains 13 residues. V was clipped by 7 bases and J by 4 bases; unmatched bases: 3. CDR3: CASTRTGGTEAFF. The CDR3 bases are TGTGCCAGCACCCGGACAGGGGGCACTGAAGCTTTCTTT.

The chain uses TRBV18 and TRBJ2-1; 16 bases align to TRBD2. CDR1 KGHSH and CDR2 LQKENI come from the germline V gene. The CDR3 consists of 16 residues. Trimming removed 4 bases from V and 10 bases from J; junction bases left unmatched: 7. The CDR3 region has the DNA TGTGCCAGCTCACTCGGGACTAGCGGGGGGGCCAGCGAGCAGTTCTTC. Amino acids: CASSLGTSGGASEQFF.

The sample holds a few counts of this clone. The rearrangement joins TRBV7-2 to TRBJ2-7, with 8 bases matching TRBD2. CDR1 and CDR2 (germline): SGHTA, FQGNSA. This CDR3 is 15 amino acids long. V shed 4 bases and J 3 bases; nucleotides not matched to a gene: 8. This CDR3 reads CASSSPPGGGYEQYF. The CDR3 DNA is TGTGCCAGCAGCTCCCCCCCCGGGGGGGGCTACGAGCAGTACTTC.

V usage is TRBV19 and J usage is TRBJ1-6; D remains ambiguous. From germline, CDR1 is LNHDA and CDR2 SQIVND (reference sequence). The CDR3 has 12 residues. The V end was cut by 5 bases, the J end by 11 bases, with 10 bases between. The CDR3: CASSQIGAPLHF. The CDR3 DNA reads as TGTGCCAGTAGTCAAATCGGGGCACCCCTCCACTTT.

This chain uses TRBV5-1 with TRBJ2-7; D is perhaps TRBD2 (6 bases). Per germline, CDR1 SGHRS and CDR2 YFSETQ. The CDR3 loop spans 15 amino acids. V dropped 5 bases and J dropped 0 bases, with 15 bases sitting between them. The CDR3 is CASRRGGGNSYEQYF. CDR3 coding DNA: TGCGCCAGCAGACGGGGCGGCGGGAACTCCTACGAGCAGTACTTC.

The chain uses TRBV5-1 and TRBJ2-2; tentatively, D is TRBD1 (6 bases). Germline loops: CDR1 SGHRS, CDR2 YFSETQ. Trimming shortened V by 5 bases and J by 1 base, and 12 bases separated the two germline ends. This CDR3 contains 15 residues. The CDR3 DNA reads TGCGCCAGCAGGGAGACAGGATGGAACACCGGGGAGCTGTTTTTT. Protein product: CASRETGWNTGELFF.

The rearrangement uses TRBV5-1 and TRBJ1-1; 12 bases match TRBD1. V shed 4 bases, J shed 5 bases, and the junction held 9 bases outside the gene matches. This CDR3 region has 16 residues. Germline CDR1 is SGHRS and CDR2 is YFSETQ. In nucleotides, the CDR3 is TGCGCCAGCAGCCCCGGGACAGGGGGCGCGGGGACTGAAGCTTTCTTT. Translation gives CASSPGTGGAGTEAFF.

This CDR3 reads CASSLVNSHSGANVLTF. The DNA of the CDR3 is TGTGCCAGCAGCTTAGTGAACAGCCACTCTGGGGCCAACGTCCTGACTTTC. The gene calls are TRBV7-9 and TRBJ2-6, with D uncertain. The CDR3 has 17 residues. Trimming pared 1 base from V and 0 bases from J, leaving 10 bases between. Germline V gene data show CDR1 as SEHNR and CDR2 as FQNEAQ (reference sequence).

The chain carries TRBV25-1 and TRBJ2-5, with TRBD2 matching 13 bases. J was trimmed by 4 bases and V by 6 bases; bases with no gene match: 11. The CDR3 totals 17 residues. The V gene's germline CDR1 is MGHDK and CDR2 SYGVNS. In DNA, the CDR3 is TGTGCCAGCAGCCCGGGACTAGCGGGGCGGGCTCGAGAGACCCAGTACTTC. The encoded protein is CASSPGLAGRARETQYF.

This chain joins TRBV28 and TRBJ1-2; D ambiguous. The CDR3 covers 14 residues. V was shortened by 7 bases and J by 4 bases, with 16 bases between the two germline ends. Germline assignment: CDR1 MDHEN and CDR2 SYDVKM. The CDR3 DNA reads as TGTGCCAGCAAACCCCCCGACCGACTCTATGGCTACACCTTC. Translated, it gives CASKPPDRLYGYTF.

The rearrangement uses TRBV5-1 and TRBJ2-3, with a tentative D call TRBD2 (5 bases). This CDR3 comprises 15 residues. The V and J ends lost 0 bases and 4 bases respectively, with 12 bases between them. CDR1 SGHRS and CDR2 YFSETQ come from the germline V gene. The DNA of the CDR3 is TGCGCCAGCAGCTTGGAGCGGAGAGGGTCAGATACGCAGTATTTT. This gives the protein CASSLERRGSDTQYF.

The genes are TRBV5-1 and TRBJ2-3; 7 bases map to TRBD1. Germline lookup yields CDR1 SGHRS and CDR2 YFSETQ. CDR3 size: 13 residues. J gave up 2 bases and V 9 bases, and 6 bases lay outside the gene matches. The CDR3 reads CATRTGDTDTQYF. The DNA of the CDR3 is TGCGCCACCAGGACAGGAGACACAGATACGCAGTATTTT.

V usage is TRBV18 and J usage is TRBJ1-5, with 8 bases lining up with TRBD1. Germline CDR1 and CDR2: KGHSH and LQKENI. V gave up 4 bases and J gave up 9 bases; unmatched junction bases: 11. The CDR3 totals 15 residues. This CDR3 is CASSQNQGASGPQHF. The DNA of the CDR3 is TGTGCCAGCTCACAAAATCAGGGGGCGAGCGGGCCCCAGCATTTT.

The genes are TRBV24-1 and TRBJ2-1; weak D call: TRBD2 (6 bases). The V end lost 7 bases, the J end lost 9 bases, and 9 bases lay between the germline ends. This CDR3 comprises 11 residues. CDR1 is KGHDR and CDR2 is SFDVKD in the germline V gene. The CDR3 region is CATSQGGEQFF. CDR3 coding DNA: TGTGCCACCAGCCAGGGAGGTGAGCAGTTCTTC.